This T cell receptor (beta chain) was identified in a study of blood T cell repertoires in COVID-19. Per the original methods: Estimated nucleated cell counts came from reference gene primer amplification. TCRdb's table, derived via immunoSEQ multiplex PCR, lists solely in-frame clones and lacks some. Clonal size and the V and J genes are those of that table, whereas D and trimming came from the DNA. The sample has fewer than 300,000 clones, over 75% seen once. V lost 7 bases to trimming and J lost 9 bases; unmatched junction nucleotides: 13. In germline, CDR1 is MRHNA, CDR2 SNTAGT. The CDR3 is 15 residues long.

The J gene is TRBJ2-1, the V gene TRBV6-4; 9 bases are shared with TRBD2. Sequences were obtained from PBMCs or T cells enriched from blood (not recorded which). The TCR originated in a woman aged 25 to 45 who had recovered from COVID-19. The CDR3 spells CASTPSSGINSEQFF. CDR3 coding DNA: TGTGCCAGCACCCCTTCTAGCGGGATAAACAGTGAGCAGTTCTTC.